This record looks at one T cell receptor (beta chain) sequence and its context. The CDR3 has 13 amino acids. The germline CDR1 and CDR2 sequences are SEHNR and FQNEAQ (reference sequence). V was pared by 5 bases and J by 10 bases, with 15 bases between. Method: immunoSEQ multiplex PCR; TCRdb's copy keeps in-frame clones and lacks some. Here the sample spans approximately 100,000 clones, roughly 87% being singletons. These data come from a study of OX40 agonist ivuxolimab in advanced cancers. This TCR came from an adult with an advanced solid tumor such as melanoma, head and neck, liver or kidney cancer. V gene TRBV7-9 combines with J gene TRBJ2-1, with D hard to call. The sequenced sample was CD4+ or CD8+ T cells sorted from blood, obtained in a trial of the OX40 agonist ivuxolimab. CDR3 DNA: TGTGCCAGCAGCCGGATAGGTCCCCCAGAGCAGTTCTTC. Its protein is CASSRIGPPEQFF.